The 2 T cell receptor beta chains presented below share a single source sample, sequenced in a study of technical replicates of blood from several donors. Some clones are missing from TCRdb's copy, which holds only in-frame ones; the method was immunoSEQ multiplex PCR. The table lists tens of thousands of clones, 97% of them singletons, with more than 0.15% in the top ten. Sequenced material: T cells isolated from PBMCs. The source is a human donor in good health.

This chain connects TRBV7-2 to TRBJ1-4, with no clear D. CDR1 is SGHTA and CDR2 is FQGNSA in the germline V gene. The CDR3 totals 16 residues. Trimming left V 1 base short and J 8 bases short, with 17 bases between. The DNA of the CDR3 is TGTGCCAGCAGCTTAGTTGTAGGAGGGTACAGCGAAAAACTGTTTTTT. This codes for CASSLVVGGYSEKLFF.

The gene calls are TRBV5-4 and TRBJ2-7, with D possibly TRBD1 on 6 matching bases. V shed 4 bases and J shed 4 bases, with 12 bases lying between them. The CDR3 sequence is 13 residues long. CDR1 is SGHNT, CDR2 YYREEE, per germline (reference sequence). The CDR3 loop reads CASSRTGIYEQYF. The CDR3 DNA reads TGTGCCAGCAGCAGAACAGGGATTTACGAGCAGTACTTC.